This T cell receptor beta chain is from a study of T and B cells in COVID-19 patients. General study results and limits: Few blood samples existed from mildly ill patients during symptoms or early in severe cases.

The CDR3 runs to 13 residues. Deletions cut 5 bases from V and 5 bases from J, with 13 bases between. In germline, CDR1 is KGHSH, CDR2 LQKENI. TRB rearrangements were amplified by multiplex PCR with BIOMED2 TRB-A/B primers. Each CDR3 protein gets one entry after TCRdb re-called the multiplex PCR reads with MiXCR. The table includes roughly 15,000 distinct CDR3 sequences, about 26% detected once. TRB was amplified from about 260-540 ng of blood genomic DNA. This clonotype has just a few counts. Its antigen is still unknown. The clonotype comes from a human donor who had recovered from COVID-19. Sample: blood. V is TRBV18 and J is TRBJ2-7; D gene uncertain. CDR3 loop: CASSSGSYNEQYF. CDR3 nucleotide sequence: TGTGCCAGCTCATCAGGATCGTACAACGAGCAGTACTTC. Combining the CDR3 with reference TRBV18 and TRBJ2-7 gives the whole variable domain NAGVMQNPRHLVRRRGQEARLRCSPMKGHSHVYWYRQLPEEGLKFMVYLQKENIIDESGMPKERFSAEFPKEGPSILRIQQVVRGDSAAYFCASSSGSYNEQYFGPGTRLTVT.